What follows describes a single T cell receptor (delta chain). This clone is identified as medium-sized (0.01 to 0.1%). Which antigen it targets is not known. No much larger clonotype is one base removed from it; base qualities were not supplied. The treatment or condition label, read with the paper, signifies: microbial phosphoantigen (E)-4-hydroxy-3-methyl-but-2-enyl pyrophosphate, about 10 nM. Live CD3+ TCRgammadelta+ Vgamma9+ Vdelta2+ T cells were FACS-sorted on a FACS Aria III after expansion. Before expansion, PBMC were pulsed with 10 nM HMBPP for one day and were then washed three times. Expansion of the cultures lasted 14 days, and IL-2 was replenished every 3 to 4 days. Following the one-day stimulant pulse, the cells were washed three times and then grown in medium with about 90 U/mL IL-2. Peripheral blood mononuclear cells were isolated by Lymphoprep gradient centrifugation and cryopreserved in liquid nitrogen before culture.

The data stem from a study of in vitro expanded adult blood gammadelta T cells (TCRdb year 2020). Turning to the overall study: Sort purity ranged from 94.4% to 100% Vgamma9Vdelta2 cells among T cells. The study compared the TCR repertoire of Vgamma9Vdelta2 T cells expanded in vitro with a mistletoe-extract drug against those expanded with HMBPP or zoledronate. Three subjects were included in the TCR repertoire analysis. Cells from each donor were stimulated separately with HMBPP, zoledronate or AbnobaViscum P, and TRG and TRD CDR3 repertoires were sequenced for every condition. Study-level results and caveats: CDR3 length, diversity and J usage of AbnobaViscum P-expanded Vgamma9Vdelta2 repertoires were found to be similar to those of HMBPP- and zoledronate-expanded repertoires, which suggested a polyclonal response. All repertoires derived from in vitro expanded cultures of healthy donor cells, not from mistletoe-treated patients. The TRDV2 repertoire shared between treatments was private to each donor, and multidimensional scaling grouped TRD repertoires by subject rather than by stimulant. Most of the top TRGV9 CDR3 clonotypes were public, as they were shared across donors and across all three stimulation conditions.

The receptor library was made with 5' RACE. The RNeasy Micro Kit was used to extract RNA from approximately 10,000 sorted cells per sample. Libraries were generated by template-switch reverse transcription, after which the CDR3gamma and CDR3delta regions were amplified by PCR. The amplicons were sequenced on an Illumina MiSeq with the V2 300 kit, which gave 150 bp paired-end reads. Regarding the original processing steps: FastQC version 0.11.8 was used to check read quality. MiXCR version 3.0.3 was used to build CDR3 sequences by aligning reads to GenBank TRG or TRD reference genes. MiXCR ran with default parameters, except that TRDD assembly used 3 instead of 5 consecutive nucleotides. Repertoire analyses, including normalized Shannon-Wiener diversity, clonotype tracking and multidimensional scaling, used VDJtools version 1.2.1 with default settings. CDR3 sequences that were out of frame or contained stop codons were removed from analysis. TCRdb recomputed clones from the public reads with CATT; identical DNA rows were then combined. The V and J calls were not made by the authors but by TCRdb's processing. The sample table lists around 420 delta-chain clones, about 28% of them with a count of one. In total, the top ten clones hold 55% to 70% of the sample.

The CDR1 and CDR2 encoded by the germline V gene are GEAIGNYY and EKD. Reading from cysteine to phenylalanine, the CDR3 counts 16 amino acids. Of all the DNA, just the CDR3 is kept, 48 bases in frame from base 1. V trim: 3 bases; J trim: 0 bases; unmatched bases: 8. The sequence derives from an adult in good health. The source was gamma-delta T cells from peripheral blood expanded in culture, collected from an in vitro culture stimulated with HMBPP. The V and J genes are TRDV2 and TRDJ1; 8 central nucleotides agree with TRDD3. The DNA sequence follows: TGTGCCTGTGACTTTGTACTGGGGGGCGACACCGATAAACTCATCTTT. Protein translation: CACDFVLGGDTDKLIF.